These T cell receptor beta chains were read from a single sample in a study of CD8+ T cells in alopecia areata. Here immunoSEQ multiplex PCR was the method, and the copy in TCRdb shows in-frame clones only, minus some. This sample has about 150,000 clones, with under 70% found just once. Sequenced material: CD4+ T cells sorted from blood, taken at week 4, from a patient treated with tofacitinib. The receptors shown here come from a human donor with alopecia areata. Both conserved end residues are part of each CDR3. Each record gives: J gene, V gene, CDR3 protein.

TRBJ1-6 | TRBV7-2 | CASSLTGPSNSPLHF
TRBJ2-2 | TRBV29-1 | CSVGQGVSGELFF
TRBJ1-4 | TRBV30 | CAWSVRPGNEKLFF
TRBJ1-4 | TRBV29-1 | CSVYGQGGEKLFF
TRBJ1-1 | TRBV29-1 | CSVKTAMNTEAFF
TRBJ2-7 | TRBV30 | CAWSATGSYEQYF
TRBJ1-1 | TRBV15 | CATSRDNTEAFF
TRBJ1-1 | TRBV29-1 | CSLDLSGSGGTEAFF
TRBJ2-2 | TRBV11-3 | CASSPGQGSVTGELFF
TRBJ1-2 | TRBV30 | CASVFGSGGYTF
TRBJ1-1 | TRBV5-6 | CASSFDANTEAFF
TRBJ2-3 | TRBV6-1 | CASSETYRSDTQYF
TRBJ1-4 | TRBV7-9 | CASSFTQGANEKLFF
TRBJ2-2 | TRBV23-1 | CASSQSPGITGELFF
TRBJ2-7 | TRBV7-6 | CASSASEESYEQYF
TRBJ1-6 | TRBV4-2 | CASSQGRGQDSPLHF
TRBJ2-5 | TRBV15 | CATSRDTLAQGGTQYF
TRBJ2-3 | TRBV19 | CASSIMGTDTQYF
TRBJ2-3 | TRBV2 | CASSEVAGTSATQYF
TRBJ2-3 | TRBV5-5 | CASSLVGTDTQYF
TRBJ2-5 | TRBV29-1 | CSVERQGIQETQYF
TRBJ2-1 | TRBV7-2 | CASSATPFYSNEQFF
TRBJ2-7 | TRBV29-1 | CSVGTRPYEQYF
TRBJ2-7 | TRBV7-9 | CASSPGTSGMREQYF
TRBJ2-6 | TRBV5-1 | CASSLGTFSGANVLTF
TRBJ2-2 | TRBV14 | CASRPSGGNTGELFF
TRBJ1-2 | TRBV30 | CAWSIGPRGYGYTF
TRBJ1-1 | TRBV30 | CAWSGDRVEAFF
TRBJ1-3 | TRBV29-1 | CSAGTVAGNTIYF
TRBJ2-2 | TRBV29-1 | CSVASLVGAGELFF
TRBJ1-2 | TRBV10-3 | CAISEGQVYGYTF
TRBJ2-5 | TRBV6-6 | CASIPGTGGRETQYF
TRBJ1-1 | TRBV29-1 | CSVTDQPNTEAFF
TRBJ2-2 | TRBV15 | CATSRGLAVTGELFF
TRBJ2-1 | TRBV7-6 | CASSSSEGNEQFF
TRBJ1-2 | TRBV4-1 | CASSQVGYGYTF
TRBJ1-2 | TRBV30 | CAWSVRRGSNYGYTF
TRBJ2-7 | TRBV9 | CTSSVARQGNEQYF
TRBJ1-2 | TRBV30 | CAWTQGKYGYTF